This T cell receptor (beta chain) was recorded in a study of early T cells in non-severe SARS-CoV-2 infection. Study-level results: CD4 and private specificities were missed by VDJdb matching, which favored anti-spike CD8 responses.

As regards this clonotype: The antigen remains undetermined.

A single record per CDR3 protein comes from TCRdb applying MiXCR to the 5' RACE reads. The sample has just under 65,000 distinct CDR3 sequences; 4.5% to 7.5% are singletons. There are 13 residues in the CDR3. V shed 4 bases and J shed 4 bases, with 7 bases lying between them. Per the germline V gene, CDR1 is MGHDK and CDR2 is SYGVNS. The chain employs TRBV25-1 and TRBJ2-2; D call uncertain. Sequenced material: whole blood, taken at baseline. This clonotype originated in an adult who was a healthcare worker with PCR-confirmed SARS-CoV-2 infection or an uninfected control (not recorded which). The CDR3 DNA reads TGTGCCAGCAGTGTTTCTGTCACCGGGGAGCTGTTTTTT. Translated, it gives CASSVSVTGELFF.